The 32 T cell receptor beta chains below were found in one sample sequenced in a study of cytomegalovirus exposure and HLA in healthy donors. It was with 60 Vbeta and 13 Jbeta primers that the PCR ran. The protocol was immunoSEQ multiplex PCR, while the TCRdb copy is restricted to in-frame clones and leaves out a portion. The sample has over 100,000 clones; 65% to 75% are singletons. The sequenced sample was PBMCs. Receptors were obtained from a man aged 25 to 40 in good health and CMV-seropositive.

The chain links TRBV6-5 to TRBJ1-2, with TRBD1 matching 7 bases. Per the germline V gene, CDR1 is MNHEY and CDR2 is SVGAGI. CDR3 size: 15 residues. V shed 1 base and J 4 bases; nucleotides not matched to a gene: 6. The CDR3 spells CASSYFRTGVYGYTF. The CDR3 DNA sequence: TGTGCCAGCAGTTACTTTCGAACAGGGGTCTATGGCTACACCTTC.

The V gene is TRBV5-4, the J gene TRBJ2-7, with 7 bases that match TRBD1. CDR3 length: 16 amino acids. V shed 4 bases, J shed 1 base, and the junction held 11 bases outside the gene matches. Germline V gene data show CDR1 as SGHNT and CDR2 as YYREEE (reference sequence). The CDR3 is CASSPVPTGPSYEQYF. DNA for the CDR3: TGTGCCAGCAGCCCGGTTCCGACAGGGCCGTCCTACGAGCAGTACTTC.

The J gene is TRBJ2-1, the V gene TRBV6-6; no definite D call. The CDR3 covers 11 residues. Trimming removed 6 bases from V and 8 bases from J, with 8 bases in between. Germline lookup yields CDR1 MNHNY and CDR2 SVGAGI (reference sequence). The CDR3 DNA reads TGTGCCAGCAGCCCCCGAGATGAGCAGTTCTTC. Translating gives CASSPRDEQFF.

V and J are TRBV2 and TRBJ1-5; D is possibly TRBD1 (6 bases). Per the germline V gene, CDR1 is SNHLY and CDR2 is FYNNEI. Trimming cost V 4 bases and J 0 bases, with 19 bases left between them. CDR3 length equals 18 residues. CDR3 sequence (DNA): TGTGCCAGCAGTGTTCCCAGCGGGGGCTCCCTTAGCAATCAGCCCCAGCATTTT. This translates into CASSVPSGGSLSNQPQHF.

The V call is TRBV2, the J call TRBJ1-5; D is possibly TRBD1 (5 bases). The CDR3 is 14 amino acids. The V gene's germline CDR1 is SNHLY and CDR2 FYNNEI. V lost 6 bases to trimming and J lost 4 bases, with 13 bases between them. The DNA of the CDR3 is TGTGCCAGCAGCCCTGGACAAGAAAATCAGCCCCAGCATTTT. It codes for CASSPGQENQPQHF.

This chain's CDR3 is CASRGQVQGEQFF. CDR3 nucleotides: TGTGCCAGTAGGGGACAGGTCCAGGGTGAGCAGTTCTTC. V and J are TRBV19 and TRBJ2-1; 8 bases agree with TRBD1. Trimming removed 6 bases from V and 9 bases from J; junction bases left unmatched: 7. This CDR3 is 13 amino acids long. The germline gives CDR1 LNHDA, CDR2 SQIVND (reference sequence).

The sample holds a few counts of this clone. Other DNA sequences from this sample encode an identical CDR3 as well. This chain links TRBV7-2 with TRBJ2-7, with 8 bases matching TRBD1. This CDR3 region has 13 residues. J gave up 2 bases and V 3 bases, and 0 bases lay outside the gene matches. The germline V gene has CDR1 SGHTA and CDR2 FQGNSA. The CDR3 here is CASSLTGAYEQYF. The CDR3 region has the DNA TGTGCCAGCAGCTTGACAGGGGCCTACGAGCAGTACTTC.

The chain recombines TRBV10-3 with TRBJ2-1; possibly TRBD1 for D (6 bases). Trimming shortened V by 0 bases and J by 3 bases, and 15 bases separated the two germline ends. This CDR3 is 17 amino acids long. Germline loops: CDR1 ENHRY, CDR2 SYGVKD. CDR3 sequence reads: CAISESQGGGDYNEQFF. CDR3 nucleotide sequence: TGTGCCATCAGTGAGTCGCAAGGGGGTGGGGACTACAATGAGCAGTTCTTC.

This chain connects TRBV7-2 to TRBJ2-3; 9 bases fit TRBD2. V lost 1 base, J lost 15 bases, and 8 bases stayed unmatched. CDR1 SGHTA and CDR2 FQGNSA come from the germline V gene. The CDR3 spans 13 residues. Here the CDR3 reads CASSLGGGGVVYF. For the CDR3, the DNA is TGTGCCAGCAGCTTAGGCGGCGGGGGGGTGGTATATTTT. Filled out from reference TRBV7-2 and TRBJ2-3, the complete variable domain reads GAGVSQSPSNKVTEKGKDVELRCDPISGHTALYWYRQSLGQGLEFLIYFQGNSAPDKSGLPSDRFSAERTGGSVSTLTIQRTQQEDSAVYLCASSLGGGGVVYFGPGTRLTVL.

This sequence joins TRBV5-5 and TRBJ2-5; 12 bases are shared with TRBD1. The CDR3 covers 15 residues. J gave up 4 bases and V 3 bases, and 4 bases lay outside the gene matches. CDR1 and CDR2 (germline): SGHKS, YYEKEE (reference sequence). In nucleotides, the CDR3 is TGTGCCAGCAGCTGGGACAGGGGGCGGAGAGAGACCCAGTACTTC. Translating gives CASSWDRGRRETQYF. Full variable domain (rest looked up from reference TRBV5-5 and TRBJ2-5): DAGVTQSPTHLIKTRGQQVTLRCSPISGHKSVSWYQQVLGQGPQFIFQYYEKEERGRGNFPDRFSARQFPNYSSELNVNALLLGDSALYLCASSWDRGRRETQYFGPGTRLLVL.

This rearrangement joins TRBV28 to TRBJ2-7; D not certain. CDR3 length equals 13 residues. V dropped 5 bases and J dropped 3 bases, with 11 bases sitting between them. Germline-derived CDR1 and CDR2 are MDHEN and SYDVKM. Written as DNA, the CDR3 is TGTGCCAGCAGTGCCGGGTCCCTCTACGAGCAGTACTTC. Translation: CASSAGSLYEQYF.

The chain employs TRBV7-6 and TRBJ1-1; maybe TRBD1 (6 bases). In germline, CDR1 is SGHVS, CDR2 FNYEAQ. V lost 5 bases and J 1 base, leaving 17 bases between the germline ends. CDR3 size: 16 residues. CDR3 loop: CASSEQGPLGNTEAFF. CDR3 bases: TGTGCCAGCAGCGAGCAGGGGCCACTTGGGAACACTGAAGCTTTCTTT. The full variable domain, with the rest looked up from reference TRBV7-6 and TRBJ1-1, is GAGVSQSPRYKVTKRGQDVALRCDPISGHVSLYWYRQALGQGPEFLTYFNYEAQQDKSGLPNDRFSAERPEGSISTLTIQRTEQRDSAMYRCASSEQGPLGNTEAFFGQGTRLTVV.

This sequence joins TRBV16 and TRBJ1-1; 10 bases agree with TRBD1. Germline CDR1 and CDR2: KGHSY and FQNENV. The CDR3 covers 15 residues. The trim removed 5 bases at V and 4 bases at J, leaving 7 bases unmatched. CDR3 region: CASSLTGGAATEAFF. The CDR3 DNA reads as TGTGCCAGCAGCTTGACAGGGGGCGCTGCCACTGAAGCTTTCTTT.

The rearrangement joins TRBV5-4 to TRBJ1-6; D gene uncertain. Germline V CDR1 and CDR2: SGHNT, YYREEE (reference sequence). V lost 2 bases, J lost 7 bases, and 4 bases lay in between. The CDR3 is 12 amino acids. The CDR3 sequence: CASSFRNSPLHF. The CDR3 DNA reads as TGTGCCAGCAGCTTCCGGAATTCACCCCTCCACTTT.

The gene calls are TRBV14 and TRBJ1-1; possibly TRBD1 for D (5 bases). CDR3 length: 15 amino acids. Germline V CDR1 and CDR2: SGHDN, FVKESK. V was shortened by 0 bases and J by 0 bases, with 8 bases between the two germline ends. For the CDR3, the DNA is TGTGCCAGCAGCCAAGACAGGGTTATGAACACTGAAGCTTTCTTT. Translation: CASSQDRVMNTEAFF.

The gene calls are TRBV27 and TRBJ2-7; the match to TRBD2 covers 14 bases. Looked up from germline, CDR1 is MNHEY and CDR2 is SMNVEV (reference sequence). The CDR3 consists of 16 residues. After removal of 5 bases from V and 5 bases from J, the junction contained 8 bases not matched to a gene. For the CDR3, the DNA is TGTGCCAGCAGTCGTCCGGGACTAGCGGGGGCGAACGAGCAGTACTTC. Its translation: CASSRPGLAGANEQYF.

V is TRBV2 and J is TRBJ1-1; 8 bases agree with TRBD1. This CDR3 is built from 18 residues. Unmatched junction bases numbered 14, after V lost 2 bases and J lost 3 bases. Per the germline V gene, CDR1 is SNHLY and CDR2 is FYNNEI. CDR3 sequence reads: CASSETGTGDFRDTEAFF. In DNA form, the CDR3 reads TGTGCCAGCAGTGAAACTGGGACAGGCGATTTTCGGGACACTGAAGCTTTCTTT.

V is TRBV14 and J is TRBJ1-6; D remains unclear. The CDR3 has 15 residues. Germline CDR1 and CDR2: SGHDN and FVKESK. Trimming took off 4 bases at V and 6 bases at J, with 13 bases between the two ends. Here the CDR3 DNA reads TGTGCCAGCAGCCCCATATGGCCCCTTAATTCACCCCTCCACTTT. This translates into CASSPIWPLNSPLHF.

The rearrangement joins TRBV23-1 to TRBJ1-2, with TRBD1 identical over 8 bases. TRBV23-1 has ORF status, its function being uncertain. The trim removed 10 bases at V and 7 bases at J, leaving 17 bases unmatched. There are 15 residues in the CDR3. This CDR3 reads CANQQDRDRCGGYTF. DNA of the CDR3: TGCGCCAACCAGCAGGACAGGGACCGTTGTGGTGGCTACACCTTC.

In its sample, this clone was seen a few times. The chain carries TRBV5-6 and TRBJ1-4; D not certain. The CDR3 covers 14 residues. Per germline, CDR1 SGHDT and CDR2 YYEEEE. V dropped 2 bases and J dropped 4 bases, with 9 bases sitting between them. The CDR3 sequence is CASSFPGNNEKLFF. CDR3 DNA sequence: TGTGCCAGCAGCTTCCCGGGGAATAATGAAAAACTGTTTTTT. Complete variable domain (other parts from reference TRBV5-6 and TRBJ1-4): DAGVTQSPTHLIKTRGQQVTLRCSPKSGHDTVSWYQQALGQGPQFIFQYYEEEERQRGNFPDRFSGHQFPNYSSELNVNALLLGDSALYLCASSFPGNNEKLFFGSGTQLSVL.

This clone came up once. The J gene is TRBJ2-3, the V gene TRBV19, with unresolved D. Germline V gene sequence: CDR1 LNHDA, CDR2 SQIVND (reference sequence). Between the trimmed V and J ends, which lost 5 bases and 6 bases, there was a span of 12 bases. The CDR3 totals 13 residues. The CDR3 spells CASSSIYGDTQYF. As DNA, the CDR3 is TGTGCCAGTAGTTCCATTTACGGGGATACGCAGTATTTT.

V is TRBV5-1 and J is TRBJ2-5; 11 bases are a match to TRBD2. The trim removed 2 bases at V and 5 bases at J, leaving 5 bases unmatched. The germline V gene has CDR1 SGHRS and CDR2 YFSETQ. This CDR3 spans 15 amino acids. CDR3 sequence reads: CASSFLAGGGETQYF. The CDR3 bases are TGCGCCAGCAGCTTCCTAGCGGGGGGAGGGGAGACCCAGTACTTC.

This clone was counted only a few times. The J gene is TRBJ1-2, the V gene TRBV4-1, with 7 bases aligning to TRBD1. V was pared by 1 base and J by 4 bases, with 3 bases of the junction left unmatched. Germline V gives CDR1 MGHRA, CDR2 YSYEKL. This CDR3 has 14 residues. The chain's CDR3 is CASSQGQGAYGYTF. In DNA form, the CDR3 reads TGCGCCAGCAGCCAAGGACAGGGAGCCTATGGCTACACCTTC.

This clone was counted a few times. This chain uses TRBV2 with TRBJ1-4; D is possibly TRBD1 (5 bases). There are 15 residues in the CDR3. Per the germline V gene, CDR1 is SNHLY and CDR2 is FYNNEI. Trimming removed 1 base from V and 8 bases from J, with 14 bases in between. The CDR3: CASSEDRGGNEKLFF. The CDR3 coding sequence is TGTGCCAGCAGTGAAGATCGGGGGGGGAACGAAAAACTGTTTTTT.

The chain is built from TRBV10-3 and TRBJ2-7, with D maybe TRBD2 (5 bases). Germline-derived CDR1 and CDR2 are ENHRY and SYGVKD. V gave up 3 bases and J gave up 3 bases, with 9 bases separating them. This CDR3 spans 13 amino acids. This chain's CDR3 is CAISDSGGYEQYF. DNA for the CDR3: TGTGCCATCAGTGACAGCGGCGGCTACGAGCAGTACTTC.

The CDR3 DNA follows: TGTGCCAGTAGTCCGGGGGTCGCTGAAGCTTTCTTT. Its translation: CASSPGVAEAFF. The genes are TRBV19 and TRBJ1-1; a possible D gene is TRBD1 (5 bases). Per the germline V gene, CDR1 is LNHDA and CDR2 is SQIVND (reference sequence). The CDR3 loop spans 12 amino acids. Trimming shortened V by 5 bases and J by 6 bases, and 10 bases separated the two germline ends. The full variable domain, with the rest looked up from reference TRBV19 and TRBJ1-1, is DGGITQSPKYLFRKEGQNVTLSCEQNLNHDAMYWYRQDPGQGLRLIYYSQIVNDFQKGDIAEGYSVSREKKESFPLTVTSAQKNPTAFYLCASSPGVAEAFFGQGTRLTVV.

The CDR3 sequence is CASYPAEKLFF. The CDR3 nucleotides read TGTGCCAGCTACCCCGCGGAAAAACTGTTTTTT. The chain has TRBV21-1 and TRBJ1-4. TRBV21-1 is tagged as a pseudogene. The CDR3 has 11 amino acids.

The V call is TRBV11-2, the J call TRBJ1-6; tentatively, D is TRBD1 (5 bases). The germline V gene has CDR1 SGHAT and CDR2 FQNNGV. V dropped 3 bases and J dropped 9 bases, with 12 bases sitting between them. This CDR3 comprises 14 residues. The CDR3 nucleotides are TGTGCCAGCAGCTTTTCAGGGCCGGGTTCACCCCTCCACTTT. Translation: CASSFSGPGSPLHF. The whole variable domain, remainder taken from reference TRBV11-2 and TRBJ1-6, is EAGVAQSPRYKIIEKRQSVAFWCNPISGHATLYWYQQILGQGPKLLIQFQNNGVVDDSQLPKDRFSAERLKGVDSTLKIQPAKLEDSAVYLCASSFSGPGSPLHFGNGTRLTVT.

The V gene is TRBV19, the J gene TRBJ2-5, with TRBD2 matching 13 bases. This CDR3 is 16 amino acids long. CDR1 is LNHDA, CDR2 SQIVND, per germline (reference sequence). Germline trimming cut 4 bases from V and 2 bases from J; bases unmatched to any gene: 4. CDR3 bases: TGTGCCAGTAGTACGCCGGGACTAGCGGGGCAAGAGACCCAGTACTTC. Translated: CASSTPGLAGQETQYF.

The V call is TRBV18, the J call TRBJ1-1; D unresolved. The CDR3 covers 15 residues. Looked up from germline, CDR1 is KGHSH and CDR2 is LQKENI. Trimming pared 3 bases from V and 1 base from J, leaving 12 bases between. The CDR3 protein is CASSPNPDRNTEAFF. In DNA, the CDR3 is TGTGCCAGCTCACCTAATCCCGATAGGAACACTGAAGCTTTCTTT. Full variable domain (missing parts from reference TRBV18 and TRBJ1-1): NAGVMQNPRHLVRRRGQEARLRCSPMKGHSHVYWYRQLPEEGLKFMVYLQKENIIDESGMPKERFSAEFPKEGPSILRIQQVVRGDSAAYFCASSPNPDRNTEAFFGQGTRLTVV.

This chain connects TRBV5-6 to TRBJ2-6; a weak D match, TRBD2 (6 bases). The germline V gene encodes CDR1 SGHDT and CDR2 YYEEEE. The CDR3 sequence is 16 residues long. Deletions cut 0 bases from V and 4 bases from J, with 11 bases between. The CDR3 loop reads CASSLGRGTGANVLTF. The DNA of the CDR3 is TGTGCCAGCAGCTTGGGGCGGGGCACGGGGGCCAACGTCCTGACTTTC.

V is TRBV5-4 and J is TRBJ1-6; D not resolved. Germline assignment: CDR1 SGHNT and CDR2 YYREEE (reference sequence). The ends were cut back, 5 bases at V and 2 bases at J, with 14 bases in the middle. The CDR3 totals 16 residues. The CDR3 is CASSSSGGTYNSPLHF. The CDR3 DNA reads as TGTGCCAGCAGTTCCTCGGGAGGAACCTATAATTCACCCCTCCACTTT.